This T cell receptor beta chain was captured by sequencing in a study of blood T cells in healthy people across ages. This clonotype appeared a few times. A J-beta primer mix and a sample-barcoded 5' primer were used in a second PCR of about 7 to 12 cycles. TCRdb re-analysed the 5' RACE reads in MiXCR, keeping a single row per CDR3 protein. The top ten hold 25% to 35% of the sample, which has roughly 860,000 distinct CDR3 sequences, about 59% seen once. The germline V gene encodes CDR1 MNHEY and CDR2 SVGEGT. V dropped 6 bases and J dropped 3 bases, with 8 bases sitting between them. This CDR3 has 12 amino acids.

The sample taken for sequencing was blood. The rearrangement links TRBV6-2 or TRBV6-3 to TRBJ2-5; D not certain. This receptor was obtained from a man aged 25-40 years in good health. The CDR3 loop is CASSHSEETQYF. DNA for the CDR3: TGTGCCAGCAGCCATTCGGAAGAGACCCAGTACTTC.